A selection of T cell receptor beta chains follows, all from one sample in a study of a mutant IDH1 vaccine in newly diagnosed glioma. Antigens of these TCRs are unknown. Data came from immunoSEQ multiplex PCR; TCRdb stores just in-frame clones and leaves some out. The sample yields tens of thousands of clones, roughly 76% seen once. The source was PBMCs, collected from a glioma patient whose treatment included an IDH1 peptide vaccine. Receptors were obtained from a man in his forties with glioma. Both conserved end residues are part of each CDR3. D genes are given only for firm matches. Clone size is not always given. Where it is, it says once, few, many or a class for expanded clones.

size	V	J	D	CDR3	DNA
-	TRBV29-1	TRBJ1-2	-	CSVTGPLSGYTF	TGCAGCGTGACCGGGCCTCTATCCGGCTACACCTTC
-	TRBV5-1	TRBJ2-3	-	CASSPRTDPRGDTQYF	TGCGCCAGCAGCCCGAGGACAGATCCTCGTGGAGATACGCAGTATTTT
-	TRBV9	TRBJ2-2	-	CASSVVDGAGELFF	TGTGCCAGCAGCGTAGTCGATGGGGCCGGGGAGCTGTTTTTT
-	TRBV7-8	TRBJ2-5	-	CASSFGGWEAETQYF	TGTGCCAGCAGCTTTGGGGGTTGGGAAGCGGAGACCCAGTACTTC
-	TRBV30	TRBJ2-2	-	CAWARDATGELFF	TGTGCCTGGGCACGGGACGCGACCGGGGAGCTGTTTTTT
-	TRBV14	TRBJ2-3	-	CASSQDWGGTQYF	TGTGCCAGCAGCCAAGATTGGGGTGGTACGCAGTATTTT
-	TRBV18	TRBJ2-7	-	CASSLKSVTTYEQYF	TGTGCCAGCTCACTAAAATCCGTAACTACCTACGAGCAGTACTTC
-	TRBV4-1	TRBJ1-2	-	CASSQLISWTPDGYTF	TGCGCCAGCAGCCAATTAATCAGTTGGACACCCGATGGCTACACCTTC
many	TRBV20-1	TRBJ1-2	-	CSATQGGGYTF	TGCAGTGCCACACAGGGAGGTGGCTACACCTTC
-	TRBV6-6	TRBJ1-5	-	CASSLAQGASNQPQHF	TGTGCCAGCAGCCTAGCGCAGGGCGCGAGCAATCAGCCCCAGCATTTT
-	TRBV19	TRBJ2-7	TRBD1	CASSGTAITYEQYF	TGTGCCAGTAGTGGGACAGCTATTACCTACGAGCAGTACTTC
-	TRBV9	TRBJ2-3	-	CASSSRAERDTQYF	TGTGCCAGCAGCTCCCGGGCCGAGAGGGATACGCAGTATTTT
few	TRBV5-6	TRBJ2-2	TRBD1	CASSFGQENTGELFF	TGTGCCAGCAGTTTCGGACAGGAGAACACCGGGGAGCTGTTTTTT
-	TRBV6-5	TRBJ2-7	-	CASSSLTGRDQYF	TGTGCCAGCAGTTCCTTGACAGGGAGGGATCAGTACTTC
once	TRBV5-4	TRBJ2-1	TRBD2	CASSGGLAGGAYNEQFF	TGTGCCAGCAGCGGGGGACTAGCGGGGGGCGCCTACAATGAGCAGTTCTTC
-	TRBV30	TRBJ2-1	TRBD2	CAWSVQLAGYNEQFF	TGTGCCTGGAGTGTACAGCTAGCGGGATACAATGAGCAGTTCTTC
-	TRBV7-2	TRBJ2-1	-	CASSLGPGGSYNEQFF	TGTGCCAGCAGCTTAGGTCCTGGGGGTTCCTACAATGAGCAGTTCTTC
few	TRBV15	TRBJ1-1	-	CATQEGNTEAFF	TGTGCCACCCAAGAGGGAAACACTGAAGCTTTCTTT
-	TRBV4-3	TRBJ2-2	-	CASSQGVGGRDTGELFF	TGCGCCAGCAGCCAAGGGGTAGGGGGACGAGACACCGGGGAGCTGTTTTTT
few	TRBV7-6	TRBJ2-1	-	CASTTTGTITNYNEQFF	TGTGCCAGCACCACGACAGGGACTATCACTAATTACAATGAGCAGTTCTTC
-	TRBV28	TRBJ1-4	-	CASSLRGLSGKLFF	TGTGCCAGCAGCCTCAGGGGACTTTCAGGGAAACTGTTTTTT
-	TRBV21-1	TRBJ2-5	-	CASIRTLGREAQYF	TGTGCCAGCATCCGGACTCTCGGGAGGGAAGCCCAGTACTTC
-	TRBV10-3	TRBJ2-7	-	CATTHGAYEQYF	TGTGCCACCACTCACGGGGCCTACGAGCAGTACTTC
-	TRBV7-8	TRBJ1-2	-	CASAKHDRDGSYGYTF	TGTGCCAGCGCAAAGCACGACCGGGACGGGTCCTATGGCTACACCTTC
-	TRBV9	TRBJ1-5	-	CASSVGREHQPQHF	TGTGCCAGCAGCGTGGGCAGGGAGCATCAGCCCCAGCATTTT
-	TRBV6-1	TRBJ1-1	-	CASSEVTGNTEAFF	TGTGCCAGCAGTGAAGTAACAGGTAACACTGAAGCTTTCTTT
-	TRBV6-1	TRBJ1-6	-	CASTLGTDLHF	TGTGCCAGCACCCTGGGAACAGACCTCCACTTT
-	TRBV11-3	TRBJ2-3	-	CASSYRGTDTQYF	TGTGCCAGCAGCTACAGGGGCACAGATACGCAGTATTTT
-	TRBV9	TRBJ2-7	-	CASSVGHLYEQYF	TGTGCCAGCAGCGTAGGCCACCTCTACGAGCAGTACTTC
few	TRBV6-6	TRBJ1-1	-	CASSSGPDGTEAFF	TGTGCCAGCAGTTCGGGGCCAGACGGAACTGAAGCTTTCTTT
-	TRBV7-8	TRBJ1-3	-	CASSLGVSGNTIYF	TGTGCCAGCAGCTTAGGGGTCTCTGGAAACACCATATATTTT
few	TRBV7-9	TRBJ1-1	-	CASSLWRNTEAFF	TGTGCCAGCAGCTTATGGAGGAACACTGAAGCTTTCTTT
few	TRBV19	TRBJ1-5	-	CASSIDRNNQPQHF	TGTGCCAGTAGTATAGACAGGAACAATCAGCCCCAGCATTTT
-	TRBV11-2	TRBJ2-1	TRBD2	CASSPRTSGSYNEQFF	TGTGCCAGCAGCCCTCGGACTAGCGGAAGTTACAATGAGCAGTTCTTC
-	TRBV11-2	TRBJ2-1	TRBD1	CASSQYRDRGQGEQFF	TGTGCCAGCAGCCAGTACCGGGACAGGGGGCAAGGTGAGCAGTTCTTC
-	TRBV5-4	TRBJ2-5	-	CASSFNRVGETQYF	TGTGCCAGCAGCTTTAACAGGGTTGGCGAGACCCAGTACTTC
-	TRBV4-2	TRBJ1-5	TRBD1	CASSLKGASQPQHF	TGTGCCAGCAGTCTCAAGGGGGCCAGTCAGCCCCAGCATTTT
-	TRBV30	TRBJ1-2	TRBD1	CAWSVSGGGYTF	TGTGCCTGGAGTGTTTCAGGGGGTGGCTACACCTTC
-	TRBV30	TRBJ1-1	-	CAWTGDTDTEAFF	TGTGCCTGGACCGGGGACACCGACACTGAAGCTTTCTTT
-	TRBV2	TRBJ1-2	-	CASRFSGVGDGYTF	TGTGCCAGCAGATTTTCCGGGGTAGGCGACGGCTACACCTTC
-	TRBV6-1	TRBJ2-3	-	CASSERAGTSDTQYF	TGTGCCAGCAGTGAAAGGGCAGGGACATCAGATACGCAGTATTTT
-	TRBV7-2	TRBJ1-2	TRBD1	CASSSTGNYGYTF	TGTGCCAGCAGCTCGACAGGGAACTATGGCTACACCTTC
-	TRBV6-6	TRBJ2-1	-	CASSYSDWGNEQFF	TGTGCCAGCAGTTACTCGGACTGGGGGAATGAGCAGTTCTTC
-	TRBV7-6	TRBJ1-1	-	CASRPIQGGNTEAFF	TGTGCCAGCAGACCCATACAGGGAGGTAACACTGAAGCTTTCTTT
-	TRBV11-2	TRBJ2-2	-	CASRLRMANTGELFF	TGTGCCAGCAGACTCAGAATGGCGAACACCGGGGAGCTGTTTTTT
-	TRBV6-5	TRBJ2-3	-	CASMGPTDTQYF	TGTGCCAGCATGGGACCCACAGATACGCAGTATTTT
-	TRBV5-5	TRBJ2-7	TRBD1	CASSFKGAEYEQYF	TGTGCCAGCAGCTTCAAGGGGGCGGAGTACGAGCAGTACTTC
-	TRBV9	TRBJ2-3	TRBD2	CASSGRAGGGSDTQYF	TGTGCCAGCAGCGGCCGAGCGGGGGGCGGGTCAGATACGCAGTATTTT
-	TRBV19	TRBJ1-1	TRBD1	CASSIIRSNRGGIEAFF	TGTGCCAGTAGTATTATTAGGAGTAACAGGGGGGGAATTGAAGCTTTCTTT
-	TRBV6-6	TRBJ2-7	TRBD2	CASSRLAEGREQYF	TGTGCCAGCAGCCGGCTAGCGGAGGGCCGAGAGCAGTACTTC
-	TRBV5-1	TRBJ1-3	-	CASSPGSKENTIYF	TGCGCCAGCAGCCCCGGGTCAAAGGAAAACACCATATATTTT
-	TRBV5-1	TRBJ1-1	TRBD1	CASTPGQPSTEAFF	TGCGCCAGCACCCCGGGACAGCCGAGCACTGAAGCTTTCTTT
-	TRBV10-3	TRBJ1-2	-	CAISVGASSYGYTF	TGTGCCATCAGTGTAGGGGCCTCCTCTTATGGCTACACCTTC
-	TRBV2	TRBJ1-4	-	CASSEGGGTQNEKLFF	TGTGCCAGCAGTGAAGGAGGAGGGACTCAAAATGAAAAACTGTTTTTT
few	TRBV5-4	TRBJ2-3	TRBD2	CASSAGGPGTDTQYF	TGTGCCAGCAGCGCGGGGGGGCCGGGCACAGATACGCAGTATTTT
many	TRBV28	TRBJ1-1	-	CASKGLNTEAFF	TGTGCCAGCAAGGGGTTGAACACTGAAGCTTTCTTT
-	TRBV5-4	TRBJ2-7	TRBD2	CASSSGLAGPSYEQYF	TGTGCCAGCAGCAGCGGACTAGCGGGGCCCTCCTACGAGCAGTACTTC